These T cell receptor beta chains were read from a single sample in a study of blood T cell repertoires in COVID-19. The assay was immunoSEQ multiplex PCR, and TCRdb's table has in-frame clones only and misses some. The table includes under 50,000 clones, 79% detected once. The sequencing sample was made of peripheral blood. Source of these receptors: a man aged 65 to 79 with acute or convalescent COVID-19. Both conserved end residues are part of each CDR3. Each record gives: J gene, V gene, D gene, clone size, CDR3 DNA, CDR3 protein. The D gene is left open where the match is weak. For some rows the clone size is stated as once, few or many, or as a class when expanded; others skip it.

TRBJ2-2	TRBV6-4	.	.	TGTGCCAGCCGAGAAGTGGCGGGGTCCGGGGAGCTGTTTTTT	CASREVAGSGELFF
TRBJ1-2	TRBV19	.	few	TGTGCCAGTAGTATTGGCAGCGGAGGCTACACCTTC	CASSIGSGGYTF
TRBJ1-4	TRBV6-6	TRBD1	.	TGTGCCGGAAAGACAGGGGACCCTAATGAAAAACTGTTTTTT	CAGKTGDPNEKLFF
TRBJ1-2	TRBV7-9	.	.	TGTGCCAGCAGGGGGGCTCCGCCTGGCTACACCTTC	CASRGAPPGYTF
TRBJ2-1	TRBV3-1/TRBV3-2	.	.	TGTGCCAGCAGCCAAGGGGGCAGGGGAGGGTATGAGCAGTTCTTC	CASSQGGRGGYEQFF
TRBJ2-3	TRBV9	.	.	TGTGCCAGCAGCCTCGGGGGTGGAGGGCCAAGATTCAATACGCAGTATTTT	CASSLGGGGPRFNTQYF
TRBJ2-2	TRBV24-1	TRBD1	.	TGTGCCACCAGTGATTTAAAGTGGGAGACAGGGGACACCGGGGAGCTGTTTTTT	CATSDLKWETGDTGELFF
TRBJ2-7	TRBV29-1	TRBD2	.	TGCAGCGTTGTGGAACTAGCGGGTGCGACCTACGAGCAGTACTTC	CSVVELAGATYEQYF
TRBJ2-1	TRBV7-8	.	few	TGTGCCAGCAGCTTAGGGCCCCTTACAGGGTCCTGGGTCAATGAGCAGTTCTTC	CASSLGPLTGSWVNEQFF
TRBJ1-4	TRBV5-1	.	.	TGCGCCAGCAGCCTCACCGGGTTTCTTAATGAAAAACTGTTTTTT	CASSLTGFLNEKLFF
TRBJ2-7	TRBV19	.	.	TGTGCCAGTAGTATAGGTCAGAACCCTTCCTACGAGCAGTACTTC	CASSIGQNPSYEQYF
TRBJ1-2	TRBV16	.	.	TGTGCCAGCAGCCACCGGGGGGCAGGCTCCTATGGCTACACCTTC	CASSHRGAGSYGYTF
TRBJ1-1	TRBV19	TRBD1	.	TGTGCCAGTATCCAGGGGGTGGCTGAAGCTTTCTTT	CASIQGVAEAFF
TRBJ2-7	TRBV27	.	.	TGTGCCAGCAGTTTTGCGGGTGGGGAGCAGTACTTC	CASSFAGGEQYF
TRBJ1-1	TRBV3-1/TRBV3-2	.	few	TGTGCCAGCAGCCAAGAAGCGGCAGGGGTTGACACTGAAGCTTTCTTT	CASSQEAAGVDTEAFF
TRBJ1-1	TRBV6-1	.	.	TGTGCCAGCAGTGAACAGGTGAACACTGAAGCTTTCTTT	CASSEQVNTEAFF
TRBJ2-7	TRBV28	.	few	TGTGCCAGCAGTTTGTACAGGGGGGGCGAGCAGTACTTC	CASSLYRGGEQYF
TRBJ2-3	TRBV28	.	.	TGTGCCAGTGACGCGGCTAGCACAGATACGCAGTATTTT	CASDAASTDTQYF
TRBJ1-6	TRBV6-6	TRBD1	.	TGTGCCAGCAGCCCGCGACAGGGGGCAAATTCACCCCTCCACTTT	CASSPRQGANSPLHF
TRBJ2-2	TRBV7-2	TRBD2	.	TGTGCCAGCAGCTTAGTTGGCGCGGGAGGCCCGAACACCGGGGAGCTGTTTTTT	CASSLVGAGGPNTGELFF
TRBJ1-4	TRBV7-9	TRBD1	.	TGTGCCAGCAGCTCAAGGGGGGACAGCGGAAAAGAAAAACTGTTTTTT	CASSSRGDSGKEKLFF
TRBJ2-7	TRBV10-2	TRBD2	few	TGCGCCAGCAGTGCCAGACTAGCGGGGGCCTCCTACGAGCAGTACTTC	CASSARLAGASYEQYF
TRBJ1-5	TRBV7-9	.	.	TGTGCCAGCAGCTTAGTCGGCAGGGGTCTGGATCAGCCCCAGCATTTT	CASSLVGRGLDQPQHF
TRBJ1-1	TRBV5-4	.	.	TGTGCCAGCAGCTTGGCTGGGGCAATGAACACTGAAGCTTTCTTT	CASSLAGAMNTEAFF
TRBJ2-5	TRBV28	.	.	TGTGCCAGCAACCCACACGGGGTGGAGACCCAGTACTTC	CASNPHGVETQYF
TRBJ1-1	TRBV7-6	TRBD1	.	TGTGCCAGCAGCTTCACAGGGGACACTGAAGCTTTCTTT	CASSFTGDTEAFF
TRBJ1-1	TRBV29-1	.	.	TGCAGCGTTGGTTGGGGAACAGGGTCGTGGACTGAAGCTTTCTTT	CSVGWGTGSWTEAFF
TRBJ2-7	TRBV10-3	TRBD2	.	TGTGCCATCAGTGAACCGTCTAGCGGCCTTTACGAGCAGTACTTC	CAISEPSSGLYEQYF